The 17 T cell receptor beta chains below were found in one sample sequenced in a study of blood T cell repertoires in COVID-19. Assay: immunoSEQ multiplex PCR; the TCRdb copy retains only in-frame clones and omits some. The sample records approximately 320,000 clones, around 90% being singletons. Sequencing was performed on PBMCs or T cells enriched from blood (not recorded which). The receptor set was obtained from a woman aged 18-29 years who had recovered from COVID-19.

This chain uses TRBV29-1 with TRBJ1-1; TRBD1 aligns across 8 bases. The CDR3 consists of 16 residues. Germline V gives CDR1 SQVTM, CDR2 ANQGSEA. Trimming removed 7 bases from V and 0 bases from J; junction bases left unmatched: 13. CDR3 DNA sequence: TGCAGCGGAAAACTCAGGGGGCAGCCAATGAACACTGAAGCTTTCTTT. Protein sequence: CSGKLRGQPMNTEAFF.

The CDR3 nucleotides read TGTGCCTCAACTAGCGGGGGGCCCAACGAGCAGTACTTC. Translated, it gives CASTSGGPNEQYF. The chain recombines TRBV30 with TRBJ2-7; the match to TRBD2 covers 12 bases. This CDR3 spans 13 amino acids. With 7 bases clipped from V and 5 bases from J, the junction kept 6 bases outside the gene matches. Germline CDR1 is GTSNPN and CDR2 is SVGIG (reference sequence). The full variable domain, rest sourced from reference TRBV30 and TRBJ2-7, is SQTIHQWPATLVQPVGSPLSLECTVEGTSNPNLYWYRQAAGRGLQLLFYSVGIGQISSEVPQNLSASRPQDRQFILSSKKLLLSDSGFYLCASTSGGPNEQYFGPGTRLTVT.

This sequence joins TRBV27 and TRBJ2-1, with 12 bases aligning to TRBD2. The CDR3 is made up of 18 amino acids. V lost 3 bases to trimming and J lost 0 bases; unmatched junction nucleotides: 6. Germline V gene data show CDR1 as MNHEY and CDR2 as SMNVEV (reference sequence). CDR3 bases: TGTGCCAGCAGTTTCGGACTAGCGGGGAAAAGCTCCTACAATGAGCAGTTCTTC. Its protein product is CASSFGLAGKSSYNEQFF.

This clone was recorded once. The chain has TRBV12-3 or TRBV12-4 and TRBJ1-2; the D is unclear. V dropped 3 bases and J dropped 4 bases, with 9 bases sitting between them. The CDR3 length is 13 residues. This CDR3 is CASSFRGPYGYTF. Here the CDR3 DNA reads TGTGCCAGCAGTTTTCGAGGGCCCTATGGCTACACCTTC.

The chain recombines TRBV28 with TRBJ1-2, with D uncertain. Germline assignment: CDR1 MDHEN and CDR2 SYDVKM. Trimming removed 6 bases from V and 2 bases from J, with 13 bases in between. The length of the CDR3 is 14 residues. This CDR3 reads CASRGRPLNYGYTF. The DNA for the CDR3 is TGTGCCAGCAGGGGCAGGCCCCTCAACTATGGCTACACCTTC.

This chain uses TRBV7-9 with TRBJ2-1; D is perhaps TRBD2 (6 bases). The V end was cut by 2 bases, the J end by 3 bases, with 14 bases between. CDR3 length equals 16 residues. The germline gives CDR1 SEHNR, CDR2 FQNEAQ (reference sequence). In nucleotides, the CDR3 is TGTGCCAGCAGCTTAAACCCCGGGGGTGGCTACAATGAGCAGTTCTTC. As protein: CASSLNPGGGYNEQFF.

The chain employs TRBV7-3 and TRBJ2-1; 11 bases are a match to TRBD2. CDR1 and CDR2 from the germline V gene are SGHTA and FQGTGA. Germline trimming cut 5 bases from V and 3 bases from J; bases unmatched to any gene: 12. The CDR3 is made up of 18 amino acids. The CDR3, as DNA: TGTGCCAGCAGCCAGGGGCCAATAGCGGGAGGGAACTACAATGAGCAGTTCTTC. Residues: CASSQGPIAGGNYNEQFF.

The chain recombines TRBV28 with TRBJ1-3; maybe TRBD1 (5 bases). CDR1 and CDR2 from the germline V gene are MDHEN and SYDVKM. The CDR3 contains 13 residues. V was clipped by 4 bases and J by 4 bases, with 8 bases between them. DNA for the CDR3: TGTGCCAGCAGTTCGCCAGGGGGAAACACCATATATTTT. Its translation is CASSSPGGNTIYF.

CDR3 nucleotides: TGTGCCAGCAGCTTAAGCTATAACACTGAAGCTTTCTTT. Amino acids: CASSLSYNTEAFF. V is TRBV5-8 and J is TRBJ1-1; no clear D. Trimming stripped 2 bases from V and 2 bases from J, with 7 bases between. The V gene's germline CDR1 is SGHTS and CDR2 YDEGEE. CDR3 size: 13 residues.

V usage is TRBV29-1 and J usage is TRBJ1-1, with D perhaps matching TRBD1 (5 bases). Trimming took 7 bases from V and 0 from J, leaving 9 bases between them. The germline V gene has CDR1 SQVTM and CDR2 ANQGSEA. This CDR3 contains 12 residues. The CDR3 DNA sequence: TGCAGCGGTACAGGTATGAACACTGAAGCTTTCTTT. It codes for CSGTGMNTEAFF. The full variable domain, rest sourced from reference TRBV29-1 and TRBJ1-1, is SAVISQKPSRDICQRGTSLTIQCQVDSQVTMMFWYRQQPGQSLTLIATANQGSEATYESGFVIDKFPISRPNLTFSTLTVSNMSPEDSSIYLCSGTGMNTEAFFGQGTRLTVV.

In its sample, this clone was seen once. The sample has other DNA sequences that encode this CDR3 too. The chain is built from TRBV28 and TRBJ2-1, with 10 positions matching TRBD2. This CDR3 has 16 amino acids. Germline V gene sequence: CDR1 MDHEN, CDR2 SYDVKM. Unmatched junction bases numbered 8, after V lost 5 bases and J lost 4 bases. CDR3 sequence: CASSLIAGGSYNEQFF. The CDR3 DNA reads as TGTGCCAGCAGTCTAATAGCGGGAGGTAGTTACAATGAGCAGTTCTTC.

This clone was counted a few times. The chain carries TRBV7-9 and TRBJ2-1; 8 nucleotides match TRBD1. In germline, CDR1 is SEHNR, CDR2 FQNEAQ (reference sequence). This CDR3 contains 15 residues. The V and J ends lost 4 bases and 5 bases, in that order; junction bases with no gene match: 7. CDR3 amino acids: CASSYRQGSHNEQFF. The DNA of the CDR3 is TGTGCCAGCAGCTACCGACAGGGGAGCCACAATGAGCAGTTCTTC.

This chain connects TRBV21-1 to TRBJ2-4; the table's D call of TRBD1 was not tested on the DNA. TRBV21-1 is labeled a pseudogene. CDR3 size: 20 residues. The CDR3 DNA reads TGTGCCAGCAGCAAAGGTCCCTCCAGGTACAGGGGGATGGCCAAAAACATTCAGTACTTC. Amino acids: CASSKGPSRYRGMAKNIQYF.

This chain uses TRBV4-3 with TRBJ2-3; 9 positions agree with TRBD2. The junction had 10 bases not matched to a gene; V was cut back by 0 bases and J by 0 bases. This CDR3 region has 19 residues. CDR1 is LGHNA and CDR2 is YSLEER in the germline V gene. The CDR3 DNA reads TGCGCCAGCAGCCAAGATACGTTAGAGACTAGCGGAAGCACAGATACGCAGTATTTT. Translation gives CASSQDTLETSGSTDTQYF.

The V and J genes are TRBV30 and TRBJ1-6, with 9 bases fitting TRBD1. The CDR3 runs to 14 residues. J lost 9 bases, V lost 6 bases, and 9 bases had no gene match. The germline gives CDR1 GTSNPN, CDR2 SVGIG (reference sequence). The CDR3 DNA is TGTGCCTGCTCCGGCGGACAGGGGTTTTCACCCCTCCACTTT. It yields the protein CACSGGQGFSPLHF.

The V and J genes are TRBV24-1 and TRBJ1-2; no firm D call. In germline, CDR1 is KGHDR, CDR2 SFDVKD. The CDR3 extends over 15 amino acids. The V end was cut by 2 bases, the J end by 2 bases, with 11 bases between. In nucleotides, the CDR3 is TGTGCCACCAGTGATTCGGTGGAGGGCAACTATGGCTACACCTTC. This encodes CATSDSVEGNYGYTF.

The V call is TRBV27, the J call TRBJ2-1, with D tentatively TRBD2 (5 bases). CDR3 length equals 14 residues. V shed 5 bases and J shed 2 bases, with 10 bases lying between them. Per the germline V gene, CDR1 is MNHEY and CDR2 is SMNVEV (reference sequence). This CDR3 reads CASSTGRTYNEQFF. The CDR3 DNA is TGTGCCAGCAGTACGGGGAGAACCTACAATGAGCAGTTCTTC.